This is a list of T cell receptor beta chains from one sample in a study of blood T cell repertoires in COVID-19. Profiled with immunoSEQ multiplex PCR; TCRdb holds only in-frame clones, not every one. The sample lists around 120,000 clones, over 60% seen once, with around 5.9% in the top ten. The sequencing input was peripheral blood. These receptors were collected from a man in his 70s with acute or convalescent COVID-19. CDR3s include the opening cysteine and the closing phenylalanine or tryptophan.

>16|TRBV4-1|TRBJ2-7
CASSQEGAAAGLKQYF
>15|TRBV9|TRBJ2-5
CASSVEREEGETQYF
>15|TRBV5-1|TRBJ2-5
CASRLREVLWETQYF
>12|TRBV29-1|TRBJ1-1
CSVLDPNTEAFF
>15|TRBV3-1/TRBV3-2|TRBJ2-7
CASSQGPGGAYEQYF
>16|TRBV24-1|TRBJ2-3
CATSDARQVGTDTQYF
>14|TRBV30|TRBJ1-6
CACAADSYNSPLHF
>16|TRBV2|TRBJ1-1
CASSGPKTGWPTEAFF
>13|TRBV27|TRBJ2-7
CASSLGQDYEQYF
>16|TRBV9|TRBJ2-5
CASSIGGASGEETQYF
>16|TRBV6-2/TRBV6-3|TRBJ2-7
CASSYSNAGGLYEQYF
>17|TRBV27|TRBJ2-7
CASSLFGDSLLSYEQYF
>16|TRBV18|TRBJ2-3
CASSPPLAGGTDTQYF
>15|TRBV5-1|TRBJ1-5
CASSWTGDSNQPQHF
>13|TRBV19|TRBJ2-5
CASKLAGVETQYF
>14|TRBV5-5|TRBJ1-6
CASSFLRGNSPLHF
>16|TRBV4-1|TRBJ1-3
CASSRDRADSGNTIYF
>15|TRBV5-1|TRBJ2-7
CASSATGALPREQYF
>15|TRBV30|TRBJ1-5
CAWSVAGGGRQPQHF
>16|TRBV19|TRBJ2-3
CASSKSRGGTTDTQYF
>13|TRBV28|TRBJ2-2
CASEPQGTGELFF
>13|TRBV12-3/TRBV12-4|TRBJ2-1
CASSLGSGYEQFF
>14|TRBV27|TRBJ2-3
CASSPRDFTDTQYF
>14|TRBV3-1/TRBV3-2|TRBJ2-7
CASSQGGQGNEQYF
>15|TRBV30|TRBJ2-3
CAWSVRRLAVYTQYF
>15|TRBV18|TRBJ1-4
CASSPLGVANEKLFF
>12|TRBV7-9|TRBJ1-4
CASSLPQGILFF
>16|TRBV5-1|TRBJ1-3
CASSLAGQGFGNTIYF
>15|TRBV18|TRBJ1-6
CASSPLRQGDSPLHF